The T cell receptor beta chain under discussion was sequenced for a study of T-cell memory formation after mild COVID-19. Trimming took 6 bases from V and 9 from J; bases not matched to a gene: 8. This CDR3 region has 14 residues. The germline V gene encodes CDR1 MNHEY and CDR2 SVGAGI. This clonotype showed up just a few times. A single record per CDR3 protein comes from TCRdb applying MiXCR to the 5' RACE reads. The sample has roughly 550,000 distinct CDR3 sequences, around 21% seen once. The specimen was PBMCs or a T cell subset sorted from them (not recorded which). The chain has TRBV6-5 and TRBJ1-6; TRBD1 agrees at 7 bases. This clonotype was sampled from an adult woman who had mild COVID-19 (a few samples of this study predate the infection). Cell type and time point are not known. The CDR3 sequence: CASSFGQAVSPLHF. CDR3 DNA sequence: TGTGCCAGCAGCTTTGGACAGGCTGTTTCACCCCTCCACTTT.